What follows describes a single T cell receptor beta chain. Germline V gene lookup returns CDR1 SGHDT and CDR2 YYEEEE. V lost 0 bases, J lost 2 bases, and 8 bases lay in between. The CDR3 extends over 14 amino acids. This sample is part of a study of cytotoxic CD8 clonotypes in ibrutinib-treated CLL. Study-level background: Among patients, some 25 responded partially and 2 completely; 14 then stayed remitted and 12 progressed after median roughly 68 months.

Clones were sequenced by immunoSEQ multiplex PCR, and TCRdb holds only the in-frame ones, with some missing. There are 250,000 to 350,000 clones in the sample; approximately 76% occur only once, and about 5.8% lies in the top ten. This chain joins TRBV5-6 and TRBJ1-2; D is perhaps TRBD1 (6 bases). The clonotype originates from a human donor with chronic lymphocytic leukemia. The sequencing used PBMCs, collected at disease progression, from a patient treated with ibrutinib. The CDR3 bases are TGTGCCAGCAGCTTGGGAGGGGGAAACTATGGCTACACCTTC. Its translation is CASSLGGGNYGYTF.